A selection of T cell receptor beta chains follows, all from one sample in a study of CD8 T cells in ankylosing spondylitis. MiXCR, run by TCRdb on the 5' RACE reads, gives a single entry per CDR3 protein. There are more than 650,000 distinct CDR3 sequences in the sample; 12% occur only once, and more than 0.5% lies in the top ten. Specimen: blood, either unsorted or a sorted T cell fraction (not recorded which). Receptors originate from a male donor with ankylosing spondylitis. The CDR3 runs from the conserved cysteine through the conserved F or W. Fields, in order: D gene, clone size, V gene, J gene, CDR3 DNA, CDR3 protein. D genes are given only for firm matches. The size field is filled for only some rows; it gives once, few, many or a size class.

-	-	TRBV7-2	TRBJ1-1	TGTGCCAGCAGCTCCTCCCGCAGCACTGAAGCTTTCTTT	CASSSSRSTEAFF
-	few	TRBV12-3/TRBV12-4	TRBJ1-3	TGTGCCAGCAGTTTGTCCGGGGTGAGGGGAAACACCATATATTTT	CASSLSGVRGNTIYF
-	few	TRBV10-1	TRBJ1-1	TGCGCCAGCTCCGGAGTGGCCACTGAAGCTTTCTTT	CASSGVATEAFF
-	-	TRBV5-1	TRBJ1-5	TGCGCCAGCAGCAGGGACACCGAGGGGCCCCAGCATTTT	CASSRDTEGPQHF
-	few	TRBV20-1	TRBJ2-7	TGCAGTGCTAGAAGGTGGAGGGCCTTCTCCTACGAGCAGTACTTC	CSARRWRAFSYEQYF
-	many	TRBV24-1	TRBJ2-2	TGTGCCACCAGTGATTTCAACACCGGGGAGCTGTTTTTT	CATSDFNTGELFF
-	few	TRBV27	TRBJ2-7	TGTGCCAGCAGCGGCCGGGGCCTTGATGAGCAGTACTTC	CASSGRGLDEQYF
-	few	TRBV15	TRBJ2-2	TGTGCCACCAGCAGAGATGGAGGAAGGAACACCGGGGAGCTGTTTTTT	CATSRDGGRNTGELFF
-	many	TRBV6-4	TRBJ2-6	TGTGCCAGCAGTCCCGACAGTAGGGATCACTCTGGGGCCAACGTCCTGACTTTC	CASSPDSRDHSGANVLTF
TRBD2	few	TRBV12-3/TRBV12-4	TRBJ2-3	TGTGCCAGCAGTTTAGTGTTAAATAGCGGGAGAGATACGCAGTATTTT	CASSLVLNSGRDTQYF
-	-	TRBV20-1	TRBJ1-4	TGCAGTGCCGCACCCCGGGACGGAAATGAAAAACTGTTTTTT	CSAAPRDGNEKLFF
-	-	TRBV28	TRBJ1-3	TGTGCCAGCACGGCGGGATACTCTGGAAACACCATATATTTT	CASTAGYSGNTIYF
-	few	TRBV20-1	TRBJ2-1	TGCAGTGCCTACGGGGGCAGTGAGCAGTTCTTC	CSAYGGSEQFF
-	few	TRBV20-1	TRBJ2-7	TGCAGTGCTAGGTTCCGCGGGGCTTCCTCCTACGAGCAGTACTTC	CSARFRGASSYEQYF
-	once	TRBV6-5	TRBJ1-1	TGTGCCAGCAGTTACTCGATCCAGGGTTACACTGAAGCTTTCTTT	CASSYSIQGYTEAFF
TRBD1	few	TRBV12-3/TRBV12-4	TRBJ1-1	TGTGCCAGCAGGACAGGGGGAACACCGGGGGCTTTCTTT	CASRTGGTPGAFF
TRBD1	many	TRBV5-1	TRBJ1-2	TGCGCCAGCAGCTTGGGGGACAGGGACTATGGCTACACCTTC	CASSLGDRDYGYTF
TRBD1	many	TRBV10-3	TRBJ2-2	TGTGCCATCAGGCGGGGACAGGGGAACACCGGGGAGCTGTTTTTT	CAIRRGQGNTGELFF
-	-	TRBV20-1	TRBJ2-7	TGCAGTGCTACCGGGACGGTGACCTCCTACGAGCAGTACTTC	CSATGTVTSYEQYF
-	-	TRBV5-1	TRBJ1-4	TGCGCCAGCAGCTTAGAGGGATTGCCCGAAAAACTGTTTTTT	CASSLEGLPEKLFF
-	-	TRBV5-1	TRBJ2-5	TGCGCCAGCAGCTTCGGGGTATTGGAGACCCAGTACTTC	CASSFGVLETQYF
-	many	TRBV29-1	TRBJ1-1	TGCAGCGTCTCCCCGGCCGGGAACACTGAAGCTTTCTTT	CSVSPAGNTEAFF
-	many	TRBV5-1	TRBJ2-6	TGCGCCAGCAGCTTGGACGGCTCTGGGGCCAACGTCCTGACTTTC	CASSLDGSGANVLTF
-	-	TRBV2	TRBJ1-1	TGTGCCAGCAGTGATCGTTGGCTAATGGGCACTGAAGCTTTCTTT	CASSDRWLMGTEAFF
-	-	TRBV21-1	TRBJ2-5	TGTGCCAGCCCCCGGGACGGGAGGTGGGGACTCCAAGAGACCCAGTACTTC	CASPRDGRWGLQETQYF
-	few	TRBV18	TRBJ2-1	TGTGCCAGCTCACCAAACCCTGATAGCTCCTACAATGAGCAGTTCTTC	CASSPNPDSSYNEQFF
TRBD1	-	TRBV20-1	TRBJ1-4	TGCAGTGCTTCGGGACAGGCCTTAGGAAAACTGTTTTTT	CSASGQALGKLFF
TRBD1	few	TRBV10-3	TRBJ2-7	TGTGCCGCCGCGCAGGGGGCACAGGAGCAGTACTTC	CAAAQGAQEQYF
-	-	TRBV5-1	TRBJ2-5	TGCGCCAGCAGCAAGGACAGGAGGGGAGAGACCCAGTACTTC	CASSKDRRGETQYF
-	many	TRBV5-1	TRBJ2-5	TGTGCCAGCAGTTACCAAGAGACCCAGTACTTC	CASSYQETQYF
TRBD1	many	TRBV12-3/TRBV12-4	TRBJ2-1	TGTGCCAGCAGTCCCAGGACAGGGGCGACCTACAATGAGCAGTTCTTC	CASSPRTGATYNEQFF
-	many	TRBV7-9	TRBJ2-3	TGTGCCAGCAGCTACAGGAACACAGATACGCAGTATTTT	CASSYRNTDTQYF
TRBD1	few	TRBV12-3/TRBV12-4	TRBJ1-1	TGTGCCAGCAGGACCGACAGGGCGACTGAAGCTTTCTTT	CASRTDRATEAFF
TRBD2	-	TRBV7-2	TRBJ2-7	TGTGCCAGCAGCTTAGCTACTAGCGCATACCCCTACGAGCAGTACTTC	CASSLATSAYPYEQYF
-	-	TRBV18	TRBJ1-2	TGTGCCAGCTCACCTTCAGGCCCAGGCGATGGCTACACCTTC	CASSPSGPGDGYTF
-	few	TRBV5-1	TRBJ2-1	TGCGCCAGCAGCGGGGCGGGGTTGTACAATGAGCAGTTCTTC	CASSGAGLYNEQFF
TRBD2	-	TRBV4-3	TRBJ2-5	TGCGCCAGCAGCCGACGGACTAGCGGGTTTTACCAAGAGACCCAGTACTTC	CASSRRTSGFYQETQYF
-	-	TRBV20-1	TRBJ2-4	TGCAGTGCCAGCGGCAGGTTAGCCAAAAACATTCAGTACTTC	CSASGRLAKNIQYF
TRBD1	few	TRBV20-1	TRBJ1-1	TGCAGTGCAACCGCTACAGGGGGCGGAAGAGCTTTCTTT	CSATATGGGRAFF
-	few	TRBV7-2	TRBJ1-1	TGTGCCAGCAGCCCCCTGGACGGTACGAACACTGAAGCTTTCTTT	CASSPLDGTNTEAFF
-	-	TRBV20-1	TRBJ2-1	TGCAGTGCTAGGGGTTTTCCATACAATGAGCAGTTCTTC	CSARGFPYNEQFF
TRBD2	few	TRBV5-6	TRBJ2-3	TGTGCCAGCAGCCCTAGGGACTATACAAGCACAGATACGCAGTATTTT	CASSPRDYTSTDTQYF
-	-	TRBV6-2/TRBV6-3	TRBJ2-7	TGTGCCAGTACCCACCGGGACTCCACCTATCTACCCTACGAGCAGTACTTC	CASTHRDSTYLPYEQYF
-	-	TRBV18	TRBJ1-2	TGTGCCAGCTCGCCCGTGACTCCTTCCGTTGGAGGCTACACCTTC	CASSPVTPSVGGYTF
TRBD2	-	TRBV7-9	TRBJ2-7	TGTGCCAGCAGCGGAGCCGCGGGAGGAACCTACGAGCAGTACTTC	CASSGAAGGTYEQYF
-	many	TRBV10-3	TRBJ1-3	TGTGCCATCAGTGCCCTAGAGCTCTCTGGAAACACCATATATTTT	CAISALELSGNTIYF
TRBD2	-	TRBV12-3/TRBV12-4	TRBJ2-1	TGTGCCAGCAGCCCAGGACTAGCGGGCCAGGGGTACAATGAGCAGTTCTTC	CASSPGLAGQGYNEQFF
TRBD1	few	TRBV4-1	TRBJ1-2	TGCGCCAGCAGACCGGGACAGGGGTTAAACTATGGCTACACCTTC	CASRPGQGLNYGYTF
TRBD1	many	TRBV24-1	TRBJ2-2	TGTGCCACCTCTGGGGGACAGGGGAGTGACACCGGGGAGCTGTTTTTT	CATSGGQGSDTGELFF
TRBD2	few	TRBV18	TRBJ2-1	TGTGCCAGCTCACGGGGGGGATTCTCCTACAATGAGCAGTTCTTC	CASSRGGFSYNEQFF